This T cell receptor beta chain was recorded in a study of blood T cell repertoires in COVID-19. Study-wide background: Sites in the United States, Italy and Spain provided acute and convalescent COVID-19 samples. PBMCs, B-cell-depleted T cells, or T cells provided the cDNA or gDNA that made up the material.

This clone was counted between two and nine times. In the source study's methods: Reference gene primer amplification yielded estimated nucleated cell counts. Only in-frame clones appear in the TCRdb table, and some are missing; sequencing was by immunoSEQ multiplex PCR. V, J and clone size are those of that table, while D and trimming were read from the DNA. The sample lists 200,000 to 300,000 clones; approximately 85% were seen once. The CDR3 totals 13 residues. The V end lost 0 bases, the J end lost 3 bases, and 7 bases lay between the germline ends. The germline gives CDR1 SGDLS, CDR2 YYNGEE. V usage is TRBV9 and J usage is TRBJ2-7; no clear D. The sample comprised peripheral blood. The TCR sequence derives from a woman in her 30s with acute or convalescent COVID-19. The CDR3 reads CASSVDTNYEQYF. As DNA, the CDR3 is TGTGCCAGCAGCGTAGACACCAACTACGAGCAGTACTTC.